This T cell receptor beta chain was retrieved from a study of human T cells and chemical hapten exposure. Study at large: Variability of per-sample TCR yields stemmed mainly from small differences in pooled library volume.

The CDR3 extends over 11 amino acids. Germline V lookup: CDR1 DFQATT, CDR2 SNEGSKA (reference sequence). Trimming pared 1 base from V and 8 bases from J, leaving 8 bases between. Described time point: pre-sensitization, week 0. Documented treatment: therapeutic diphenylcyclopropenone sensitization with weekly scalp DPC. Phlebotomy was performed prior to application of every patch test. This clonotype turned up a few times. TCRdb itself ran the RACE reads through MiXCR, one entry per CDR3 protein. The sample lists tens of thousands of distinct CDR3 sequences; around 10% were seen once. This chain uses TRBV20-1 with TRBJ1-2; D is ambiguous. The material was whole blood, obtained in connection with sensitization to the hapten diphenylcyclopropenone (DPC). The TCR originated in a woman in her forties with alopecia areata. Some clones in this sample may be carry-over from other donors' samples. DNA for the CDR3: TGCAGTGCTAGAGTTCTGGGGGGCTACACCTTC. Protein sequence: CSARVLGGYTF.